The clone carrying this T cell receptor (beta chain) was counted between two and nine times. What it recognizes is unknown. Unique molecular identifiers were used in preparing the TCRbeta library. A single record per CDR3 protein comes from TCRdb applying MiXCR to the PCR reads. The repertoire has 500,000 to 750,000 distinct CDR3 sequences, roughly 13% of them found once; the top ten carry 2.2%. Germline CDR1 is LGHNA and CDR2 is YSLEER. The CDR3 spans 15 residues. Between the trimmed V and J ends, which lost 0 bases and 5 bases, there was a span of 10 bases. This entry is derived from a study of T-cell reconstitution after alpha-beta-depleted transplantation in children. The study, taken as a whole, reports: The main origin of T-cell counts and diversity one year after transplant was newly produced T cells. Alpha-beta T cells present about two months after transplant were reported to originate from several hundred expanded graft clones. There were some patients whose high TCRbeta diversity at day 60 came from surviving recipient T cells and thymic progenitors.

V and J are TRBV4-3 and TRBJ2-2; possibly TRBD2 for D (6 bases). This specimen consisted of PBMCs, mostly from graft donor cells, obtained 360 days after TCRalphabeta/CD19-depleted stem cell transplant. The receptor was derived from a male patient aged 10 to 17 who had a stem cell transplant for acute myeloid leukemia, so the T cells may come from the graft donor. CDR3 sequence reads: CASSQDEGRTGELFF. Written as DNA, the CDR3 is TGCGCCAGCAGCCAAGATGAGGGGAGGACCGGGGAGCTGTTTTTT.